A single T cell receptor (beta chain) is shown here with its context. This clonotype has just a few counts. Its antigen remains unidentified. Per-base qualities were not stored, and no clone one base away is much larger. To prepare the library, RT-PCR was applied. The sequencer listed for this sample is NextSeq 550. The public reads were run again by TCRdb, first through fastp at Q25 and then through MiXCR, and only productive beta chains were kept. Rows with one shared CDR3 protein collapse into an entry with the most common genes and DNA. This sample comprises approximately 200,000 distinct CDR3 sequences, around 40% of them detected only once. The ten biggest clones cover about 9.9% of the sample. This sample is drawn from a study of patients and donors after allogeneic stem cell transplantation (dated by TCRdb to about 2020). V drops 6 bases and J drops 3 bases, leaving 17 bases in between. The CDR3, from cysteine to phenylalanine, totals 15 residues. Left in the record is the CDR3 DNA by itself, 45 bases read in frame from the first base.

The rearranged chain carries TRBV12-3 or TRBV12-4 and TRBJ1-2; the D gene cannot be named for sure. The sequenced material came from blood, either unsorted or a sorted T cell fraction (not recorded which). The receptor's source is a human donor who was either an allogeneic HSCT recipient or a stem cell or donor lymphocyte infusion donor (not recorded which). It is not recorded whose cells these are; they may come from a transplant donor. The nucleotides are TGTGCCAGCAGGCCAGCGGGCCGGAGGGACTATGGCTACACCTTC. Its amino acids are CASRPAGRRDYGYTF.